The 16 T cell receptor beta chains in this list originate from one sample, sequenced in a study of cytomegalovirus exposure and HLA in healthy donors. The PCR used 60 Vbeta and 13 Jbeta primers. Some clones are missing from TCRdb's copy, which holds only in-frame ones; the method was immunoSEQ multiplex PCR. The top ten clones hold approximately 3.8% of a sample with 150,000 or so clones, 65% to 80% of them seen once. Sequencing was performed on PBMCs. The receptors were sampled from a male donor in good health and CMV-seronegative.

The CDR3 nucleotides read TGTGCCACAAAGCGGAGAGGCACAGATACGCAGTATTTT. This codes for CATKRRGTDTQYF. The rearrangement uses TRBV19 and TRBJ2-3, with TRBD2 as a possible D gene (5 bases). Germline V gene lookup returns CDR1 LNHDA and CDR2 SQIVND (reference sequence). This CDR3 is 13 amino acids long. The V gene lost 10 bases and the J gene lost 1 base, with 12 bases spanning the gap.

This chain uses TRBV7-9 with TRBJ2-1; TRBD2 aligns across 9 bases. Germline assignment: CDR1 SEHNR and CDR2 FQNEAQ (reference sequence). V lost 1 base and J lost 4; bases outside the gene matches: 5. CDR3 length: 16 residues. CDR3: CASSLVGGREYNEQFF. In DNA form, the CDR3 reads TGTGCCAGCAGCTTAGTTGGCGGGAGGGAGTACAATGAGCAGTTCTTC.

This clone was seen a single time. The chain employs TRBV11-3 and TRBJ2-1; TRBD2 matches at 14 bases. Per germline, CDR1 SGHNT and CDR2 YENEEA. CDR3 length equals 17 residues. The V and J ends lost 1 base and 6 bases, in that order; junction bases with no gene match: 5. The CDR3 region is CASSLAGTSGGLNEQFF. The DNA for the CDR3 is TGTGCCAGCAGCTTAGCCGGGACTAGCGGGGGACTCAATGAGCAGTTCTTC. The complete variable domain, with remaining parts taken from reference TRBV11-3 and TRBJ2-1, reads EAGVVQSPRYKIIEKKQPVAFWCNPISGHNTLYWYLQNLGQGPELLIRYENEEAVDDSQLPKDRFSAERLKGVDSTLKIQPAELGDSAVYLCASSLAGTSGGLNEQFFGPGTRLTVL.

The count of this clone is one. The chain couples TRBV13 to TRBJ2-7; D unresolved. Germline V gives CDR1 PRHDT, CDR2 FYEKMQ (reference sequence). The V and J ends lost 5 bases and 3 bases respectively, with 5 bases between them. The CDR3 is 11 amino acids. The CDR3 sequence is CASSVNYEQYF. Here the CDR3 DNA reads TGTGCCAGCAGCGTAAACTACGAGCAGTACTTC.

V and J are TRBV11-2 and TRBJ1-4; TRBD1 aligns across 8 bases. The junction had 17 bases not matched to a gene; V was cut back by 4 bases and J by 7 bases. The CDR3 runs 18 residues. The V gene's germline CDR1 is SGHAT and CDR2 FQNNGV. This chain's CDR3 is CASSSIQSRGRKGEKLFF. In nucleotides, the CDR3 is TGTGCCAGCAGCTCCATCCAATCCAGGGGGCGGAAAGGTGAAAAACTGTTTTTT.

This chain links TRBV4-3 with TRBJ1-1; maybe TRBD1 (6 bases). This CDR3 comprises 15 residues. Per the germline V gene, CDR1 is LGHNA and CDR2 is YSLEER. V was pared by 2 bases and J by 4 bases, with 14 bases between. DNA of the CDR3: TGCGCCAGCAGCCAAAAAATGCAGGGGATCACTGAAGCTTTCTTT. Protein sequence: CASSQKMQGITEAFF.

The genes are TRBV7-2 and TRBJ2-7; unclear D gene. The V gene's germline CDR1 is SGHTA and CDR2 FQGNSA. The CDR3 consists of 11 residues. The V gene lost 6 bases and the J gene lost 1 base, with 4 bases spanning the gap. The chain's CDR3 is CASRTSYEQYF. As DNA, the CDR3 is TGTGCCAGCAGGACATCCTACGAGCAGTACTTC.

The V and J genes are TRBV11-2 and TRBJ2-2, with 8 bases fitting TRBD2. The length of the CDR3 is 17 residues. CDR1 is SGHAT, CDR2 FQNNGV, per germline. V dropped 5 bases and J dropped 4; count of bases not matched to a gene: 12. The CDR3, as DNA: TGTGCCAGCAGCGCTCGGGGGGGGCAGGGATTCACCGGGGAGCTGTTTTTT. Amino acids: CASSARGGQGFTGELFF.

CDR3 bases: TGTGCCAGCAGCTCCCTCGACAGGGCCTTCTCTGGAAACACCATATATTTT. Encoded protein: CASSSLDRAFSGNTIYF. This chain links TRBV7-9 with TRBJ1-3, with TRBD1 matching over 7 bases. CDR1 is SEHNR and CDR2 is FQNEAQ in the germline V gene (reference sequence). The CDR3 covers 17 residues. V lost 4 bases, J lost 0 bases, and 9 bases stayed unmatched.

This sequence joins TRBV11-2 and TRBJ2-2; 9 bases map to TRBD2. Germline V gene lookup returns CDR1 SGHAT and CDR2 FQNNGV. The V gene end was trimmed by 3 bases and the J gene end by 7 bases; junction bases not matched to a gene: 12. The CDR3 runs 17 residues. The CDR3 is CASSFHRRGGLSGELFF. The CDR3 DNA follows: TGTGCCAGCAGCTTCCATCGGCGGGGGGGCCTTAGCGGGGAGCTGTTTTTT.

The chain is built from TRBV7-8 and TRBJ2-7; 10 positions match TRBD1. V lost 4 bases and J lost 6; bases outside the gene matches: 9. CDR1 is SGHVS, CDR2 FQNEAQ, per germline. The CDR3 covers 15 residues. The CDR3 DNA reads TGTGCCAGCAGCTACCGGGACAGGGGAATTGGCGAGCAGTACTTC. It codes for CASSYRDRGIGEQYF.

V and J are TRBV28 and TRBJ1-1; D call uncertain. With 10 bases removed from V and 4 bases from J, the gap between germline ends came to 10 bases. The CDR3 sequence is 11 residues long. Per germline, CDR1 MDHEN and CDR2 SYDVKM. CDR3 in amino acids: CATRLATEAFF. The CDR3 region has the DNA TGTGCCACCCGTTTGGCCACTGAAGCTTTCTTT.

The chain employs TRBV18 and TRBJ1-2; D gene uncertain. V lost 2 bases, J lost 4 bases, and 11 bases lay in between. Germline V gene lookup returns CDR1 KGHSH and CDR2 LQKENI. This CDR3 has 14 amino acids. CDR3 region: CASSPEVLGYGYTF. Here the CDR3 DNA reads TGTGCCAGCTCACCAGAGGTCCTAGGCTATGGCTACACCTTC. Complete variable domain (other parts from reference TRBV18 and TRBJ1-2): NAGVMQNPRHLVRRRGQEARLRCSPMKGHSHVYWYRQLPEEGLKFMVYLQKENIIDESGMPKERFSAEFPKEGPSILRIQQVVRGDSAAYFCASSPEVLGYGYTFGSGTRLTVV.

The CDR3 DNA sequence: TGTGCCAGCAGCTTAGATGAGGCTCAGCCCCAGCATTTT. Protein product: CASSLDEAQPQHF. The chain joins TRBV7-9 to TRBJ1-5; no definite D call. This CDR3 has 13 residues. V was trimmed by 1 base and J by 6 bases, leaving 7 bases between them. Germline CDR1 and CDR2: SEHNR and FQNEAQ (reference sequence). Combining the CDR3 with reference TRBV7-9 and TRBJ1-5 gives the whole variable domain DTGVSQNPRHKITKRGQNVTFRCDPISEHNRLYWYRQTLGQGPEFLTYFQNEAQLEKSRLLSDRFSAERPKGSFSTLEIQRTEQGDSAMYLCASSLDEAQPQHFGDGTRLSIL.

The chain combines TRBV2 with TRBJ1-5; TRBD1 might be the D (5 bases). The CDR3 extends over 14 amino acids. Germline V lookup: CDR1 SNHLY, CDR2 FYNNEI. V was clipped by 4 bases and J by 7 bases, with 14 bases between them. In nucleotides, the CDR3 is TGTGCCAGCAGTGTTGAACGGGGGATGCAGCCCCAGCATTTT. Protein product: CASSVERGMQPQHF.

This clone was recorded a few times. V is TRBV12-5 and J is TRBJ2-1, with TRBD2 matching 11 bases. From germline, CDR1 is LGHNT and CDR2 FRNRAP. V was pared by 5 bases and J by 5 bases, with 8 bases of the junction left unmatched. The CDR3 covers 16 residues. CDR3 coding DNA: TGTGCTAGTGGTCCGTTAGCGGGAGGGCCAAACAATGAGCAGTTCTTC. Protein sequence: CASGPLAGGPNNEQFF.